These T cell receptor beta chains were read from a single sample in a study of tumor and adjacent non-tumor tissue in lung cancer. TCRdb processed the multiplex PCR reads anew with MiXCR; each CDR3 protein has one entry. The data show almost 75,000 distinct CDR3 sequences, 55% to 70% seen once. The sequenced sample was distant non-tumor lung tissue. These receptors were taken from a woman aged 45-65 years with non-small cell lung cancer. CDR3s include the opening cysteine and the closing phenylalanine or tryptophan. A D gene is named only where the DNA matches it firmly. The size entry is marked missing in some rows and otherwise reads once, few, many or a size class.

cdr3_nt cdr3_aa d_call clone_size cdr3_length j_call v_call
TGTGCCAGCAGCTTATGGACAGGGGGGAGGAATGAGCAGTTCTTC CASSLWTGGRNEQFF TRBD1 . 15 TRBJ2-1 TRBV11-2
TGCAGTACTAGTCTCTGCAATGAGCAGTTCTTC CSTSLCNEQFF . . 11 TRBJ2-1 TRBV20-1
TGCAGTGCTAGAGATTTTGGACCGGACGCTGCCGGGCAGTTCTTC CSARDFGPDAAGQFF . . 15 TRBJ2-1 TRBV20-1
TGTGCCAGCAGCTTGGGGATAACCGGGGAGCTGTTTTTT CASSLGITGELFF . few 13 TRBJ2-2 TRBV11-2
TGTGCCAGCTCTAACTGGGGGGGGGTTGGGGAGTATGGCTACACCTTC CASSNWGGVGEYGYTF . . 16 TRBJ1-2 TRBV6-1
TGTGCCAGGAGCTTATTGGGCAATGAGCAGTTCTTC CARSLLGNEQFF . . 12 TRBJ2-1 TRBV11-2
TGTGCCAGCAACATCAGGGGTACAGTTACGCAGTATTTT CASNIRGTVTQYF . . 13 TRBJ2-3 TRBV11-3
TGTGCCAGCAGTTACTCAGTCAGGGTCTTAGCGGATCTAGCCAAAAACAATCAGTACTTC CASSYSVRVLADLAKNNQYF . once 20 TRBJ2-4 TRBV6-6
TGTGCCAGCAGCTTGGATGGCACCCCTAACTATGGTTACACCTTC CASSLDGTPNYGYTF . . 15 TRBJ1-2 TRBV5-6
TGCAATGCTGGAGCCCCTAGCGGGAGGGCCCACCAGACCGGGGAGCTGTTTTTT CNAGAPSGRAHQTGELFF TRBD2 . 18 TRBJ2-2 TRBV20-1
TGTGCCAGCGGGCCGGGACTAGCGGGTTACAATGAGCAGCTCTTC CASGPGLAGYNEQLF TRBD2 few 15 TRBJ2-1 TRBV5-4
TGCGCCAGCAGCCAAGACGGTGGAGGATGGGATCAGTTCTTC CASSQDGGGWDQFF . . 14 TRBJ2-1 TRBV4-1
TGTGCCAGCAGATCAGGACAGGGCAATGAGCAATTCTTC CASRSGQGNEQFF TRBD1 . 13 TRBJ2-1 TRBV11-2
TGTGCCAGCAGTTTATCGGGGACTGAAGCTTTCTTT CASSLSGTEAFF . many 12 TRBJ1-1 TRBV28
TGTGTCAGCAGTCCGAGACTAGCGGGAAGATTAGGTGAGCAGTTCTTC CVSSPRLAGRLGEQFF TRBD2 . 16 TRBJ2-1 TRBV11-2
TGCGCCAGCAGCCACCAGATTAGGAGACAGGGGGGTAAGGAGACCCAGTACTTC CASSHQIRRQGGKETQYF TRBD1 few 18 TRBJ2-5 TRBV4-1
TGTGCCAGCAGCCCGGTAGCTATCAATGAGCAGTTCTTC CASSPVAINEQFF . . 13 TRBJ2-1 TRBV11-2
TGCGCCAACAGCTTATTTGAGAGCTCCTATAATTCGCCCCTCCACTTT CANSLFESSYNSPLHF . . 16 TRBJ1-6 TRBV5-1
TGTGCCAGCAGCGCTTCTAGCGGGAGGGGCCAAGATACGCAGTATTTT CASSASSGRGQDTQYF TRBD2 . 16 TRBJ2-3 TRBV9
TGTGCCAGCAGCCATGTCTGGGTGGATACGCAGTATTTT CASSHVWVDTQYF . . 13 TRBJ2-3 TRBV14
TGCAGTGCTAGTTACGTCTCCAATCAGCCCCAGCATTTT CSASYVSNQPQHF . many 13 TRBJ1-5 TRBV20-1
TGCAGTGCCACCCAGAACACTGAAGCCTTATTT CSATQNTEALF . . 11 TRBJ1-1 TRBV20-1
TGTGCCAGCAGCCGTTTCAACTCTGGGGCCAACGTCCTGACTTTC CASSRFNSGANVLTF . many 15 TRBJ2-6 TRBV11-2
TGTACCAGCAGCTCGGCCGGGGAAAGCCGAATTTCACCCCTCCACTTT CTSSSAGESRISPLHF . . 16 TRBJ1-6 TRBV5-4
TGCAGCGTAGGACCCAACGGGTACTCCTACAATGAGCAGTTCTTC CSVGPNGYSYNEQFF . . 15 TRBJ2-1 TRBV29-1
TGCGCTAGGGAACAGGGACAAGAGACCCAGTACTTC CAREQGQETQYF . . 12 TRBJ2-5 TRBV29-1
TGTGGCAGCAGCTTATGCGGGACAAGAAATACCATATATTTT CGSSLCGTRNTIYF . . 14 TRBJ1-3 TRBV11-2
TGCAGTGCTCTTGGGACTAGCGGACTCATGGATGAGCAGTTCTTC CSALGTSGLMDEQFF TRBD2 . 15 TRBJ2-1 TRBV20-1
TGTGACAGCAGTGCCCTCCGGGAGGCCCAGTACTTC CDSSALREAQYF TRBD2 once 12 TRBJ2-5 TRBV6-1
TGTGCCTGGAGTGTAAAGTGTCTAGCGGGGTACAATGAGCAGTTCTTC CAWSVKCLAGYNEQFF TRBD2 once 16 TRBJ2-1 TRBV30
TGTGCCAGCAGACAAGAGCAGGACTCAACTAATGAAAAACTCTTTTTT CASRQEQDSTNEKLFF . few 16 TRBJ1-4 TRBV4-2
TGTGCCAGCAGCTTCTGGGCAGGGTTTACCTACGAGCAGTACTTC CASSFWAGFTYEQYF . few 15 TRBJ2-7 TRBV11-2
TGTGCCAGCAGCTTAGGGCTAGCGGGATACAATGAGCAGTTCTTC CASSLGLAGYNEQFF TRBD2 many 15 TRBJ2-1 TRBV11-1
TGCATTGCTAGACGGTGGGTCGGAGAGACCCACTACTTC CIARRWVGETHYF . . 13 TRBJ2-5 TRBV20-1
TGTCCCAGCAGCTTAGTTGGCAGAAACACAGATACGCAGTATTTT CPSSLVGRNTDTQYF . . 15 TRBJ2-3 TRBV11-2
TGTGCCAGCCTTCGGACTAGCGCATCCTACGAGCAGTACTTC CASLRTSASYEQYF TRBD2 . 14 TRBJ2-7 TRBV28
TGTGCCAGCAGTACCTCCGGGACAGGGGTGGGGGAGCTGTTGTTT CASSTSGTGVGELLF TRBD1 . 15 TRBJ2-2 TRBV6-1
TGTACCAGCAGCCGTTTCAACTCTGGGGCGAACGTCCTGACTTTC CTSSRFNSGANVLTF . few 15 TRBJ2-6 TRBV11-2